This entry describes one T cell receptor beta chain. This specimen comes from a study of blood T cell repertoires in COVID-19. Study summary: The analysed material was cDNA or gDNA that came from T cells, B-cell-depleted T cells, or PBMCs.

CDR3 length: 17 residues. Looked up from germline, CDR1 is PRHDT and CDR2 is FYEKMQ (reference sequence). The V end lost 3 bases, the J end lost 0 bases, and 15 bases lay between the germline ends. Here immunoSEQ multiplex PCR was the method, and the copy in TCRdb shows in-frame clones only, minus some. This table has more than 9,000 clones, approximately 87% appearing once. V usage is TRBV13 and J usage is TRBJ2-4; D is unresolved. The receptor was isolated from a human donor in a cohort sampled during active COVID-19. The sequenced sample consisted of peripheral blood. The CDR3 loop is CASSFLVTRLAKNIQYF. The CDR3 DNA is TGTGCCAGCAGCTTTCTTGTGACTCGACTAGCCAAAAACATTCAGTACTTC. Drawing the rest from reference TRBV13 and TRBJ2-4, the complete variable domain is AAGVIQSPRHLIKEKRETATLKCYPIPRHDTVYWYQQGPGQDPQFLISFYEKMQSDKGSIPDRFSAQQFSDYHSELNMSSLELGDSALYFCASSFLVTRLAKNIQYFGAGTRLSVL.